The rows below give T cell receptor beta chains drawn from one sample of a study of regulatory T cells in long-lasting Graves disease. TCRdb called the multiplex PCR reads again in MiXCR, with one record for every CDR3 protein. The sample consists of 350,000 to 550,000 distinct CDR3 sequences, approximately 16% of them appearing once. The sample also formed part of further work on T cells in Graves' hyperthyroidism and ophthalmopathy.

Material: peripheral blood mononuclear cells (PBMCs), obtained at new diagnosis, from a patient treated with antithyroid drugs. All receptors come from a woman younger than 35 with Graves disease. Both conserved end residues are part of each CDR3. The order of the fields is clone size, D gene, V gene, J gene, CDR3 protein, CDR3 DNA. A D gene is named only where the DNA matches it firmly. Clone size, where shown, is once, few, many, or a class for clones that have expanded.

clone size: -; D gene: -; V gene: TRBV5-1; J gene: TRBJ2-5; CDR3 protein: CASSLQDSWETQYF; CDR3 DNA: TGCGCCAGCAGCTTGCAAGACTCCTGGGAGACCCAGTACTTC
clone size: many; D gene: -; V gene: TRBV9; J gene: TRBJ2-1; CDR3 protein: CASSVGTTYNEQFF; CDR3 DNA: TGTGCCAGCAGCGTAGGGACTACATACAATGAGCAGTTCTTC
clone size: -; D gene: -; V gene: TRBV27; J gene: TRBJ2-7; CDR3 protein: CASSRGPGLGDYEQYF; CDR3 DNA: TGTGCCAGCAGCCGGGGCCCGGGGCTGGGGGATTACGAGCAGTACTTC
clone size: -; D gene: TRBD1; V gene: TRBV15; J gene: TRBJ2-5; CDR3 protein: CATSRGYWTGVQETQYF; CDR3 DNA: TGTGCCACCAGCAGAGGTTACTGGACAGGGGTCCAAGAGACCCAGTACTTC
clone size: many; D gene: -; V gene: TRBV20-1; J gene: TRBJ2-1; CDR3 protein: CSASGVGWKNEQFF; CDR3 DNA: TGCAGTGCTAGCGGGGTCGGATGGAAGAATGAGCAGTTCTTC
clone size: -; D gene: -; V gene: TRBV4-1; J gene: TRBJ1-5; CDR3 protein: CASSQAPWRGPNQPQHF; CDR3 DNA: TGCGCCAGCAGCCAAGCGCCCTGGCGCGGACCCAATCAGCCCCAGCATTTT
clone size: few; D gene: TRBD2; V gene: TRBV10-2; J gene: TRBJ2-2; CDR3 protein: CASRVLSGRAGGELFF; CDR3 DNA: TGCGCCAGCAGGGTCCTCAGCGGGAGGGCCGGCGGGGAGCTGTTTTTT
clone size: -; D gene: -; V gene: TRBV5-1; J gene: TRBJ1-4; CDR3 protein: CASSFMEGPPNEKLFF; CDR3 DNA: TGCGCCAGCAGCTTTATGGAGGGGCCGCCTAATGAAAAACTGTTTTTT
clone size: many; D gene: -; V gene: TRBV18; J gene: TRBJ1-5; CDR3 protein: CASSPGTHRYQPQHF; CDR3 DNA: TGTGCCAGCTCACCGGGGACTCATAGGTATCAGCCCCAGCATTTT
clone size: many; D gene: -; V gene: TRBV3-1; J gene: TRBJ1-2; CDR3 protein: CASSQVEVPYGYTF; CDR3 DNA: TGTGCCAGCAGCCAAGTGGAAGTCCCCTATGGCTACACCTTC
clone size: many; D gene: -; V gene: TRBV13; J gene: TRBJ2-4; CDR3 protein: CASSPPYAAKNIQYF; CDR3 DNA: TGTGCCAGCAGCCCACCCTACGCAGCCAAAAACATTCAGTACTTC
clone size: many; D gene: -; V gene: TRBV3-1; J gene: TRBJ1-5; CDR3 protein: CASSQDWSGVDQPQHF; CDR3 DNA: TGTGCCAGCAGCCAAGATTGGTCGGGGGTCGACCAGCCCCAGCATTTT
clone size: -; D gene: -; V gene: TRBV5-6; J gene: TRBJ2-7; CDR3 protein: CASSPLRSGSYEQYF; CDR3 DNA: TGTGCCAGCTCCCCGCTACGGTCAGGGTCCTACGAGCAGTACTTC
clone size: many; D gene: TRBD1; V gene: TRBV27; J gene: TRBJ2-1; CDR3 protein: CASTGQGRWNEQFF; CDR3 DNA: TGTGCCAGCACAGGACAGGGTCGGTGGAATGAGCAGTTCTTC
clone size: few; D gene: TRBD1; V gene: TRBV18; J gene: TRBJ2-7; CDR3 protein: CASSPAGTVYEQYF; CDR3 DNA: TGTGCCAGCTCACCGGCAGGGACAGTTTACGAGCAGTACTTC
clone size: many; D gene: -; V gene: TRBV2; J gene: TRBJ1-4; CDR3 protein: CASSVMGFGEKLFF; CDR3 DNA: TGTGCCAGCAGTGTTATGGGTTTTGGTGAAAAACTGTTTTTT
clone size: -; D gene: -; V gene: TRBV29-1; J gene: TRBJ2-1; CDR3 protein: CSVEVGGRPASSYNEQFF; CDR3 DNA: TGCAGCGTTGAAGTGGGCGGCAGACCGGCGAGCTCCTACAATGAGCAGTTCTTC
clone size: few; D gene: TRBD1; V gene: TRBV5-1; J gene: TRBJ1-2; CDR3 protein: CASSPDRVDFGYTF; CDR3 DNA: TGCGCCAGCAGCCCGGACAGGGTTGATTTTGGATACACCTTC
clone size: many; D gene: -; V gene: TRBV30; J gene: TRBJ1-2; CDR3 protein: CAWSVRVELGYTF; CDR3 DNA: TGTGCCTGGAGTGTACGCGTTGAGTTGGGCTACACCTTC
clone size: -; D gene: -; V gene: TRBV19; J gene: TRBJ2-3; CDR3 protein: CASSILDRQYF; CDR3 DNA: TGTGCCAGTAGTATACTAGACAGACAGTATTTT
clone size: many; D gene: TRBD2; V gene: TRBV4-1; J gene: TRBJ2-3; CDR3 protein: CASSLPPGLASDTQYF; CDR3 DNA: TGCGCCAGCAGCCTTCCTCCGGGACTAGCTTCAGATACGCAGTATTTT
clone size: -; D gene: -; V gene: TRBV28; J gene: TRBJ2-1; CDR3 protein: CASSEAGSSYNEQFF; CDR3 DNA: TGTGCCAGCAGTGAAGCCGGATCCTCCTACAATGAGCAGTTCTTC